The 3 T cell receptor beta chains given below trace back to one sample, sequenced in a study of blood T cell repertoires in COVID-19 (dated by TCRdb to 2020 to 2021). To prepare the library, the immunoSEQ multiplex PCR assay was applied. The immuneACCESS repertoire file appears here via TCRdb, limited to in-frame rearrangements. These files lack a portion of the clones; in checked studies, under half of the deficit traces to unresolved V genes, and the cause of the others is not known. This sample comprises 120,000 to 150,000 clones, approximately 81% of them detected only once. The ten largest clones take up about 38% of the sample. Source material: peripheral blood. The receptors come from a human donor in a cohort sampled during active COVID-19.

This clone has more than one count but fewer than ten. The CDR3 loop reads CASTLTGNTEAFF. CDR3 coding DNA: TGTGCCAGTACCCTGACAGGGAACACTGAAGCTTTCTTT. This chain connects TRBV19 to TRBJ1-1, with TRBD1 as a possible D gene (6 bases). From germline, CDR1 is LNHDA and CDR2 SQIVND (reference sequence). The germline V and J ends were trimmed by 7 bases and 1 base, with 10 bases remaining between them. The CDR3 sequence is 13 residues long.

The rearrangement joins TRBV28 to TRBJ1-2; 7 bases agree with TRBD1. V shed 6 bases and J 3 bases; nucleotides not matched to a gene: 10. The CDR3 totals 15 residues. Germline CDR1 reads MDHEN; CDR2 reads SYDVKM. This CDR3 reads CASSPPTGEDYGYTF. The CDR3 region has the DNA TGTGCCAGCAGCCCACCCACAGGGGAGGACTATGGCTACACCTTC.

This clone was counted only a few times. The CDR3 DNA is TGTGCCAGCAGCTACTTCGGGGGGGATGAAAAACTGTTTTTT. This codes for CASSYFGGDEKLFF. The chain links TRBV5-4 to TRBJ1-4; D possibly corresponds to TRBD1 (5 bases). The CDR3 is 14 residues long. Germline-derived CDR1 and CDR2 are SGHNT and YYREEE (reference sequence). V lost 3 bases and J 6 bases, leaving 12 bases between the germline ends. Based on the CDR3 plus reference TRBV5-4 and TRBJ1-4, the full variable domain is ETGVTQSPTHLIKTRGQQVTLRCSSQSGHNTVSWYQQALGQGPQFIFQYYREEENGRGNFPPRFSGLQFPNYSSELNVNALELDDSALYLCASSYFGGDEKLFFGSGTQLSVL.